The sequence of this T cell receptor (beta chain) was determined in a study of blood T cell repertoires in COVID-19. Across the study: PBMCs, B-cell-depleted T cells, or T cells were the source of the cDNA or gDNA that made up the material.

Authors' data handling: Scientists estimated how many nucleated cells there were by amplifying reference gene primers. Produced via immunoSEQ multiplex PCR; TCRdb's table is partial and in-frame only. That table gives V, J and clone size, and the DNA gave D and trimming. This sample has roughly 410,000 clones; about nine tenths occur once, and the top ten carry roughly 1.4%. Recruited during active infection, patients (from Seattle) were subsequently followed longitudinally. The sequence was obtained from a woman in her thirties or forties with COVID-19, enrolled during active disease. The sequenced sample consisted of peripheral blood.

The CDR3 sequence: CSVGQGTEQYF. CDR3 sequence (DNA): TGCAGCGTAGGACAGGGAACCGAGCAGTACTTC. This sequence joins TRBV29-1 and TRBJ2-7; 8 bases line up with TRBD1. J lost 6 bases, V lost 6 bases, and 4 bases had no gene match. This CDR3 is 11 amino acids long. Germline CDR1 and CDR2: SQVTM and ANQGSEA.